These T cell receptor beta chains were read from a single sample in a study of blood T cell repertoires in COVID-19. The protocol was immunoSEQ multiplex PCR, while the TCRdb copy is restricted to in-frame clones and leaves out a portion. The table lists 150,000 or so clones, 70% to 90% of them singletons. The sample comprised peripheral blood. Every receptor here comes from a woman aged 50 to 60 with COVID-19, enrolled during active disease. CDR3s include the opening cysteine and the closing phenylalanine or tryptophan.

TRBJ1-1,TRBV28,CASSPDRGRRTEAFF
TRBJ2-7,TRBV5-6,CASSSDSSFPYYEQYF
TRBJ1-1,TRBV9,CASSPEIGQGGTEAFF
TRBJ1-4,TRBV19,CASSLTGVDEKLFF
TRBJ1-1,TRBV2,CASRGDSLNTEAFF
TRBJ1-5,TRBV10-3,CAISEATGPNQPQHF
TRBJ1-4,TRBV6-5,CASSRGQDREKLFF
TRBJ2-7,TRBV5-1,CASSQGHSGGANEQYF
TRBJ2-3,TRBV7-9,CASSLGGQSTDTQYF
TRBJ2-5,TRBV19,CASSTDKEETQYF
TRBJ1-5,TRBV28,CASRVGDRGSNQPQHF
TRBJ2-3,TRBV9,CASSVASGGAGDTQYF
TRBJ2-1,TRBV3-1/TRBV3-2,CASSQGRCTGQLSYNEQFF
TRBJ1-6,TRBV7-9,CASSLRGNDNSPLHF
TRBJ2-7,TRBV3-1/TRBV3-2,CASSREGRPSYEQYF
TRBJ2-3,TRBV9,CASSRPRGEITDTQYF
TRBJ2-1,TRBV14,CASSLRTGARDEQFF
TRBJ1-3,TRBV7-2,CASTGTGPGNTIYF
TRBJ1-2,TRBV5-1,CASSLDSPNYGYTF
TRBJ2-1,TRBV7-9,CASSITSGGAHEQFF
TRBJ2-3,TRBV7-7,CASSSRTSGGPSTDTQYF
TRBJ1-1,TRBV6-5,CASQDNTEAFF
TRBJ2-5,TRBV7-9,CASSLGGAQETQYF
TRBJ1-6,TRBV3-1/TRBV3-2,CASSQDFTGNSPLHF
TRBJ2-7,TRBV7-9,CASSPTPSGTRAVAQYF
TRBJ2-7,TRBV15,CATSRDLRDEQYF
TRBJ2-6,TRBV9,CASNVRGSGANVLTF
TRBJ2-6,TRBV19,CASSALAGASGANVLTF
TRBJ2-3,TRBV5-1,CASSSIATSTDTQYF
TRBJ1-2,TRBV7-9,CASSLEDRVRVYGYTF
TRBJ1-1,TRBV7-9,CASSSRGPNTEAFF
TRBJ2-1,TRBV5-1,CASSLTGTSRSYNEQFF
TRBJ1-2,TRBV19,CASSIETVYGYTF
TRBJ2-1,TRBV4-1,CASSQGRNEQFF
TRBJ1-1,TRBV4-1,CASSLGQGWTEAFF
TRBJ1-2,TRBV2,CASSLQGAGGYTF
TRBJ2-7,TRBV29-1,CSVAPRQGPYEQYF
TRBJ2-1,TRBV4-3,CASSQGSGRGGFPYNEQFF
TRBJ2-1,TRBV4-1,CASSQLAGGLNSYNEQFF
TRBJ2-1,TRBV19,CSGGTGGIDEQFF
TRBJ1-1,TRBV19,CASSIDRGNTEAFF
TRBJ1-2,TRBV24-1,CATSDRDRVGYTF
TRBJ2-1,TRBV11-2,CASSVIYNEQFF
TRBJ2-7,TRBV6-2/TRBV6-3,CASSSPGQGYEQYF
TRBJ1-6,TRBV4-2,CASSTGQFSSYNSPLHF
TRBJ1-6,TRBV7-9,CASSEQVSSYNSPLHF
TRBJ2-7,TRBV5-6,CASTRSRLYAYEQYF
TRBJ2-1,TRBV18,CASSPGGYNEQFF
TRBJ2-7,TRBV19,CASSRRDRDYEQYF
TRBJ1-4,TRBV5-8,CASSFRGPEKLFF
TRBJ2-5,TRBV5-6,CATNKVGRETQYF
TRBJ2-7,TRBV29-1,CSVHRESGEQYF
TRBJ1-2,TRBV27,CASSSRQGLGGYTF
TRBJ2-2,TRBV30,CASSTGTSVLTGELFF
TRBJ2-5,TRBV4-1,CASSYPGTGKWETQYF
TRBJ1-6,TRBV10-3,CAISDSDRVTNSPLHF
TRBJ2-1,TRBV6-5,CASRRAGTSYNEQFF
TRBJ2-7,TRBV5-4,CASSPDRGYEQYF
TRBJ2-5,TRBV2,CASKRVQAETQYF